This TCR beta chain was sequenced in a study of cytomegalovirus exposure and HLA in healthy donors. Findings and caveats of the study: Immune exposure information comprised only CMV serostatus. Excluded were some V segments that proved indistinguishable, including TRBV6-2 and TRBV6-3. According to the study, roughly 160 TCR beta chains were cytomegalovirus-associated. In vitro, three CMV-associated chains proved specific for CMV antigens.

The PCR contained 60 Vbeta and 13 Jbeta primers. Sequencing used immunoSEQ multiplex PCR; TCRdb keeps in-frame clones, though not all of them. This sample has about 130,000 clones; more than 60% occur once, and the top ten carry approximately 1.8%. The CDR3 contains 15 residues. With 4 bases clipped from V and 3 bases from J, the junction kept 5 bases outside the gene matches. CDR1 and CDR2 from the germline V gene are MGHDK and SYGVNS. To note about this clone: Its antigen is unidentified.

The clonotype comes from a woman aged 40-49 years in good health and CMV-seronegative. Sequenced material: PBMCs. J is TRBJ2-2 and V is TRBV25-1; 7 positions agree with TRBD2. The CDR3 DNA reads TGTGCCAGCAGTGCCCGACTAGCAGACACCGGGGAGCTGTTTTTT. Its protein is CASSARLADTGELFF.